These 23 T cell receptor beta chains were all obtained from the same sample, sequenced in a study of radiotherapy plus CTLA-4 blockade in lung cancer. Sequencing was performed with immunoSEQ multiplex PCR; in TCRdb, only in-frame clones are kept and a portion is missing. Here the sample spans tens of thousands of clones, more than 70% being singletons. This specimen was peripheral blood, taken from a patient treated with radiotherapy plus ipilimumab. Receptors were obtained from a human donor with non-small cell lung cancer whose response to radiotherapy plus ipilimumab could not be evaluated. Some clones in this sample may be carry-over from other donors' samples.

The chain employs TRBV4-2 and TRBJ2-5; TRBD2 matches 11 bases. The ends lost 0 bases at V and 5 bases at J; junction bases unmatched: 11. The CDR3 length is 18 residues. Germline V lookup: CDR1 LGHNA, CDR2 YNFKEQ. CDR3 loop: CASSQELAGGPSMETQYF. In DNA form, the CDR3 reads TGTGCCAGCAGCCAAGAGTTAGCGGGGGGGCCGAGTATGGAGACCCAGTACTTC.

The V call is TRBV18, the J call TRBJ1-1, with D tentatively TRBD1 (6 bases). CDR1 is KGHSH, CDR2 LQKENI, per germline. Trimming stripped 0 bases from V and 3 bases from J, with 11 bases between. The CDR3 loop spans 15 amino acids. The CDR3 sequence is CASSPPTGGDTEAFF. For the CDR3, the DNA is TGTGCCAGCTCACCACCGACGGGGGGCGACACTGAAGCTTTCTTT.

The chain uses TRBV5-1 and TRBJ1-4, with D possibly being TRBD1 (6 bases). Trimming left V 2 bases short and J 4 bases short, with 12 bases between. Germline V gene data show CDR1 as SGHRS and CDR2 as YFSETQ. The CDR3 covers 15 residues. This CDR3 reads CASSFLGGFNEKLFF. The CDR3 region has the DNA TGCGCCAGCAGCTTTCTAGGGGGATTTAATGAAAAACTGTTTTTT.

The chain carries TRBV4-3 and TRBJ1-6, with no clear D. Trimming took off 0 bases at V and 9 bases at J, with 6 bases between the two ends. The CDR3 is 13 residues long. CDR1 and CDR2 (germline): LGHNA, YSLEER. The CDR3 DNA is TGCGCCAGCAGCCAAGATAACGGTTCACCCCTCCACTTT. Its translation is CASSQDNGSPLHF.

The V call is TRBV5-1, the J call TRBJ2-3, with D tentatively TRBD2 (5 bases). CDR1 is SGHRS and CDR2 is YFSETQ in the germline V gene. V gave up 5 bases and J gave up 2 bases, with 15 bases separating them. CDR3 size: 15 residues. The CDR3 is CASRVRGFNTDTQYF. The CDR3 nucleotides are TGCGCCAGCAGAGTACGGGGTTTCAACACAGATACGCAGTATTTT.

V usage is TRBV7-9 and J usage is TRBJ2-3; 10 positions match TRBD2. The V gene end was trimmed by 0 bases and the J gene end by 0 bases; junction bases not matched to a gene: 6. In germline, CDR1 is SEHNR, CDR2 FQNEAQ (reference sequence). The CDR3 runs 18 residues. CDR3 sequence reads: CASSLASGGAASTDTQYF. CDR3 bases: TGTGCCAGCAGCTTAGCCAGCGGGGGGGCAGCTAGCACAGATACGCAGTATTTT.

V and J are TRBV5-1 and TRBJ1-5; D not resolved. Germline assignment: CDR1 SGHRS and CDR2 YFSETQ. V dropped 4 bases and J dropped 5 bases, with 13 bases sitting between them. CDR3 length equals 14 residues. The CDR3 sequence: CASSPGYSDQPQHF. CDR3 in DNA: TGCGCCAGCAGCCCCGGGTATAGTGATCAGCCCCAGCATTTT.

This clone was counted only a few times. The chain joins TRBV7-2 to TRBJ2-7, with TRBD2 matching 7 bases. The germline CDR1 and CDR2 sequences are SGHTA and FQGNSA. The J segment lost 2 bases and the V segment lost 6 bases, leaving 10 bases of the junction unmatched. This CDR3 region has 15 residues. CDR3 loop: CASSSTPGLTYEQYF. CDR3 DNA: TGTGCCAGCAGTTCTACCCCGGGACTAACCTACGAGCAGTACTTC.

This clone was observed a few times. The chain couples TRBV5-4 to TRBJ1-2, with D perhaps TRBD1 (5 bases). The length of the CDR3 is 13 residues. Trimming took 4 bases from V and 6 from J, leaving 13 bases between them. In germline, CDR1 is SGHNT, CDR2 YYREEE (reference sequence). CDR3: CASSIQGVHGYTF. CDR3 nucleotides: TGTGCCAGCAGCATCCAGGGCGTCCATGGCTACACCTTC.

In its sample, this clone was seen a few times. This sequence joins TRBV19 and TRBJ1-1; 8 bases map to TRBD1. The germline V gene encodes CDR1 LNHDA and CDR2 SQIVND (reference sequence). There are 16 residues in the CDR3. After removal of 4 bases from V and 1 base from J, the junction contained 8 bases not matched to a gene. The DNA of the CDR3 is TGTGCCAGTAGTACCGGACAGGGAAGGGGGAACACTGAAGCTTTCTTT. This encodes CASSTGQGRGNTEAFF. The whole variable domain, remainder taken from reference TRBV19 and TRBJ1-1, is DGGITQSPKYLFRKEGQNVTLSCEQNLNHDAMYWYRQDPGQGLRLIYYSQIVNDFQKGDIAEGYSVSREKKESFPLTVTSAQKNPTAFYLCASSTGQGRGNTEAFFGQGTRLTVV.

This chain connects TRBV4-2 to TRBJ2-5; 8 nucleotides line up with TRBD2. Trimming cost V 0 bases and J 7 bases; bases outside gene matches: 10. CDR1 LGHNA and CDR2 YNFKEQ come from the germline V gene. The CDR3 sequence is 16 residues long. This CDR3 is CASSQDDGGARGTQYF. In DNA form, the CDR3 reads TGTGCCAGCAGCCAAGATGACGGGGGGGCCCGGGGGACCCAGTACTTC.

This clone was found a few times. The J gene is TRBJ1-1, the V gene TRBV4-2; a weak D match, TRBD1 (5 bases). CDR3 length: 12 amino acids. CDR1 is LGHNA, CDR2 YNFKEQ, per germline. Trimming cost V 5 bases and J 11 bases, with 15 bases left between them. The CDR3 coding sequence is TGTGCCAGCAGCTTGAGGGGAGGGGCCGCTTTCTTT. Translating gives CASSLRGGAAFF.

This clone has only one observation. V is TRBV6-1 and J is TRBJ1-2; possible D gene TRBD1, 5 bases. The germline CDR1 and CDR2 sequences are MNHNS and SASEGT. The length of the CDR3 is 15 residues. Between the trimmed V and J ends, which lost 2 bases and 5 bases, there was a span of 15 bases. CDR3 sequence reads: CASSEQGRLVYGYTF. In nucleotides, the CDR3 is TGTGCCAGCAGTGAACAGGGTCGACTTGTTTATGGCTACACCTTC.

The chain has TRBV5-4 and TRBJ2-7; 7 bases line up with TRBD2. CDR3 size: 12 residues. Germline V gene data show CDR1 as SGHNT and CDR2 as YYREEE (reference sequence). Trimming removed 4 bases from V and 6 bases from J; junction bases left unmatched: 4. In DNA form, the CDR3 reads TGTGCCAGCAGCACGGGGGGTGTCGAGCAGTACTTC. Protein sequence: CASSTGGVEQYF.

The chain links TRBV30 to TRBJ2-3; a possible D gene is TRBD2 (7 bases). With 2 bases removed from V and 6 bases from J, the gap between germline ends came to 21 bases. This CDR3 is built from 16 residues. The germline V gene has CDR1 GTSNPN and CDR2 SVGIG (reference sequence). The CDR3 spells CAWSFPRGGLGDTQYF. CDR3 in DNA: TGTGCCTGGAGTTTCCCAAGGGGGGGGTTAGGGGATACGCAGTATTTT.

The chain couples TRBV19 to TRBJ1-6; 8 bases align to TRBD1. The trim removed 3 bases at V and 7 bases at J, leaving 5 bases unmatched. Germline-derived CDR1 and CDR2 are LNHDA and SQIVND (reference sequence). The CDR3 is made up of 15 amino acids. The CDR3 protein is CASSIGQGANSPLHF. The DNA for the CDR3 is TGTGCCAGTAGTATCGGGCAGGGGGCGAATTCACCCCTCCACTTT.

The V and J genes are TRBV9 and TRBJ2-4, with TRBD1 matching 9 bases. Germline CDR1 SGDLS, CDR2 YYNGEE. Losses at the gene ends were 3 bases for V and 6 bases for J; bases not matched to a gene: 7. The CDR3 spans 15 residues. The CDR3 loop reads CASSDQDRGLNIQYF. CDR3 in DNA: TGTGCCAGCAGCGATCAGGACAGGGGATTAAACATTCAGTACTTC.

This clone was seen a handful of times. This rearrangement joins TRBV7-9 to TRBJ1-1; maybe TRBD1 (6 bases). V was clipped by 1 base and J by 2 bases, with 11 bases between them. Germline loops: CDR1 SEHNR, CDR2 FQNEAQ (reference sequence). The CDR3 loop spans 15 amino acids. The CDR3, as DNA: TGTGCCAGCAGCTTAGGGTCAGGGGTCAACACTGAAGCTTTCTTT. Residues: CASSLGSGVNTEAFF.

The J gene is TRBJ2-2, the V gene TRBV18, with 11 bases identical to TRBD1. After removal of 3 bases from V and 1 base from J, the junction contained 4 bases not matched to a gene. The CDR3 loop spans 17 amino acids. Germline V lookup: CDR1 KGHSH, CDR2 LQKENI. The CDR3 loop reads CASSPRGTGGNTGELFF. CDR3 nucleotide sequence: TGTGCCAGCTCACCTCGCGGGACAGGGGGGAACACCGGGGAGCTGTTTTTT.

This sequence joins TRBV5-1 and TRBJ1-2, with TRBD1 matching 7 bases. CDR1 is SGHRS, CDR2 YFSETQ, per germline. The CDR3 has 12 residues. V was pared by 3 bases and J by 8 bases, with 4 bases of the junction left unmatched. The DNA of the CDR3 is TGCGCCAGCAGCTCCGGGACAGTCGGCTACACCTTC. Translation: CASSSGTVGYTF. Combining the CDR3 with reference TRBV5-1 and TRBJ1-2 gives the whole variable domain KAGVTQTPRYLIKTRGQQVTLSCSPISGHRSVSWYQQTPGQGLQFLFEYFSETQRNKGNFPGRFSGRQFSNSRSEMNVSTLELGDSALYLCASSSGTVGYTFGSGTRLTVV.

The gene calls are TRBV28 and TRBJ2-2, with D unresolved. Per the germline V gene, CDR1 is MDHEN and CDR2 is SYDVKM. V was clipped by 2 bases and J by 5 bases, with 21 bases between them. The CDR3 has 18 amino acids. The CDR3 DNA sequence: TGTGCCAGCAGTTTAGCCTTCGCTGGGCAGCCAAATACCGGGGAGCTGTTTTTT. This sequence encodes CASSLAFAGQPNTGELFF.

The chain uses TRBV15 and TRBJ2-7; 12 bases agree with TRBD2. V lost 2 bases, J lost 5 bases, and 4 bases stayed unmatched. The germline V gene has CDR1 LNHNV and CDR2 YYDKDF (reference sequence). This CDR3 spans 15 amino acids. CDR3 bases: TGTGCCACCAGCAGAATGACTAGCGGGGGAAACGAGCAGTACTTC. Protein: CATSRMTSGGNEQYF.

This chain joins TRBV28 and TRBJ1-2, with a tentative D call TRBD1 (6 bases). CDR3 length: 15 residues. The germline V gene has CDR1 MDHEN and CDR2 SYDVKM. V lost 2 bases and J lost 8, with 18 bases in between. The CDR3 coding sequence is TGTGCCAGCAGTTTAGCGGGGGCAGGCTTCGGGGGCTACACCTTC. Translation: CASSLAGAGFGGYTF.